The following is a TCR beta chain sequence with its context. Its antigen is as yet unknown. Compared with germline, one end of the junction differs, possibly owing to a read error. The CDR3 loop spans 16 amino acids. Germline CDR1 is MNHEY and CDR2 is SVGAGI. Caucasian, healthy and from Russia, the donors were aged between about 6 and 90. Every sample gave at least 5 micrograms of total RNA when it was extracted. These data originate in a study of blood T cells in healthy people across ages. With a J-beta primer mix and a sample-barcoded 5' primer, a second PCR ran about 7 to 11 cycles. The template-switch adaptor, which had 12 random nucleotides, put a tag on each cDNA molecule. TCRdb independently ran MiXCR on the 5' RACE reads; one entry per CDR3 protein. The table records approximately 880,000 distinct CDR3 sequences, about 48% of them present only once. Study-level results: Donor CMV status, an unknown factor, possibly confounded changes in expanded clonotypes.

The sequence derives from a man aged 25-45 years in good health. The sample consisted of blood. The rearrangement uses TRBV6-5 and TRBJ2-2; the match to TRBD2 covers 9 bases. The DNA of the CDR3 is TGTGCCGGCAGAATTACGGCGGGGGGGTTAACCGGGGAGCTGTTTTTT. Protein product: CAGRITAGGLTGELFF.